This section outlines one T cell receptor (beta chain) sequence together with its context. The sample is drawn from a study of blood T cell repertoires in COVID-19. TCRdb's table, derived via immunoSEQ multiplex PCR, lists solely in-frame clones and lacks some. There are over 200,000 clones in the sample; roughly 77% occur only once, and nearly 9.5% lies in the top ten. The clonotype was recovered from a man between 35 and 55 years old who had recovered from COVID-19. The specimen was PBMCs or T cells enriched from blood (not recorded which).

This chain's CDR3 is CASSLGQGAPRGYTF. In DNA, the CDR3 is TGTGCCAGCAGTTTAGGGCAGGGGGCACCGAGGGGCTACACCTTC. This chain uses TRBV27 with TRBJ1-2; TRBD1 matches 8 bases. Germline trimming cut 2 bases from V and 8 bases from J; bases unmatched to any gene: 10. Germline V gene data show CDR1 as MNHEY and CDR2 as SMNVEV (reference sequence). The CDR3 consists of 15 residues.